A single T cell receptor beta chain is shown here with its context. Its antigen is currently unknown. This sample is drawn from a study of shared clonotypes between healthy human individuals. Study at large: A couple of women and a few men aged 18 to 49 made up the donors. Study-wide results and caveats: Represented genetic and exposure-history diversity was restricted by having few donors. Researchers found naive subsets generally carried larger estimated richness than memory subsets.

CDR1 and CDR2 (germline): SGHTA, FQGNSA. This CDR3 has 16 residues. Unmatched junction bases numbered 10, after V lost 2 bases and J lost 3 bases. The data were produced by immunoSEQ multiplex PCR, yet TCRdb's version contains in-frame clones alone and is incomplete. The repertoire consists of under 650,000 clones, with roughly 95% occurring once and the leading ten covering 0.06%. The V call is TRBV7-2, the J call TRBJ2-7, with 7 bases that match TRBD1. The sample consisted of naive CD4+ T cells sorted from blood. This sample's subset: CD45RA+ positively selected. The origin of this receptor is a woman between 25 and 40 years old in good health. The CDR3 spells CASSLLRGQWSYEQYF. The CDR3 region has the DNA TGTGCCAGCAGCTTATTAAGGGGGCAATGGAGCTACGAGCAGTACTTC.